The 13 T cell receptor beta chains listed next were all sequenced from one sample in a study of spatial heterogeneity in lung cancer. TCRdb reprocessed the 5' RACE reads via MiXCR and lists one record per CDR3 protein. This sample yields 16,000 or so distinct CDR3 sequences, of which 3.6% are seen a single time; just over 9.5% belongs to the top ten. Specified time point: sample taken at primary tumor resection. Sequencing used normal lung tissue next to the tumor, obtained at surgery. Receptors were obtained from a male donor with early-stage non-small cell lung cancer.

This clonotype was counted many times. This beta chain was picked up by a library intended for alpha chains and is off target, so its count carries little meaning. CDR3 amino acids: CASSSKPGQGAFF. In nucleotides, the CDR3 is TGTGCCAGCAGCAGCAAACCGGGACAAGGAGCTTTCTTT. This chain uses TRBV5-5 with TRBJ1-1; D may be TRBD1 (6 bases). Per germline, CDR1 SGHKS and CDR2 YYEKEE (reference sequence). V was shortened by 4 bases and J by 10 bases, with 17 bases between the two germline ends. This CDR3 has 13 amino acids.

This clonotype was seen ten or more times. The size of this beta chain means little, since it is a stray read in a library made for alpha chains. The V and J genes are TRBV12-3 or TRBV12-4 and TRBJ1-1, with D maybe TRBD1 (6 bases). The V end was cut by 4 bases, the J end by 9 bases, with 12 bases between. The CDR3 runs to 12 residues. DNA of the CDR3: TGTGCCAGCAGTTACAGGGATGCGAAAGCTTTCTTT. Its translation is CASSYRDAKAFF.

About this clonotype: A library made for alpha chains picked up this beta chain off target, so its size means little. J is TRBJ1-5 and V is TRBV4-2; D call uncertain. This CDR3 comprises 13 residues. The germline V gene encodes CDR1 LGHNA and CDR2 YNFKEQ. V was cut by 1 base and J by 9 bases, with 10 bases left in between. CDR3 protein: CASSQGGWVPQHF. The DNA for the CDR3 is TGTGCCAGCAGCCAAGGAGGGTGGGTGCCCCAGCATTTT.

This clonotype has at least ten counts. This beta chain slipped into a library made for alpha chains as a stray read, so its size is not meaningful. The CDR3 DNA sequence: TGTGCCAGCAGCTTGGGACAGTTCAACAATGAGCAGTTCTTC. The encoded protein is CASSLGQFNNEQFF. The chain employs TRBV11-2 and TRBJ2-1; 7 bases line up with TRBD1. Germline trimming cut 3 bases from V and 5 bases from J; bases unmatched to any gene: 4. CDR3 length equals 14 residues. Germline V gene data show CDR1 as SGHAT and CDR2 as FQNNGV.

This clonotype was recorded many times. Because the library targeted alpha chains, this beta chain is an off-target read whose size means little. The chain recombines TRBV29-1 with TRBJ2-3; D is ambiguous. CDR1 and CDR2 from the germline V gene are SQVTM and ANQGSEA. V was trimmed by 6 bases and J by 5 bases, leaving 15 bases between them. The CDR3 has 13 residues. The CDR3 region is CSVCEGMRDTQYF. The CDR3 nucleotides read TGCAGCGTATGCGAAGGGATGAGAGATACGCAGTATTTT.

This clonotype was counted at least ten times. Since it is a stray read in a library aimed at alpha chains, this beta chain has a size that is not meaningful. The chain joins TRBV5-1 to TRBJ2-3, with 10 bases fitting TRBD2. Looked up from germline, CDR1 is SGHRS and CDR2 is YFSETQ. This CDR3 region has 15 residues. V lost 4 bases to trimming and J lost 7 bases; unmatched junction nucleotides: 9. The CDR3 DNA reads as TGCGCCAGCAGCAGTGGAGCGGGAGGGCCCTATACGCAGTATTTT. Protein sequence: CASSSGAGGPYTQYF. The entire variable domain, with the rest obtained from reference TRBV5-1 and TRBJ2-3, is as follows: KAGVTQTPRYLIKTRGQQVTLSCSPISGHRSVSWYQQTPGQGLQFLFEYFSETQRNKGNFPGRFSGRQFSNSRSEMNVSTLELGDSALYLCASSSGAGGPYTQYFGPGTRLTVL.

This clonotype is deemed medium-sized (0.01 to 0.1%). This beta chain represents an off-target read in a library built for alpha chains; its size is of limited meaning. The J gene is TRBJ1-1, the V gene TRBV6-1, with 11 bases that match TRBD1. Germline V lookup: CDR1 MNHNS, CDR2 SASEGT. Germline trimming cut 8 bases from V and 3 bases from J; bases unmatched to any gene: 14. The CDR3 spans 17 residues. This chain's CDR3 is CASCEGTGGFRDTEAFF. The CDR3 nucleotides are TGTGCCAGCTGCGAAGGGACAGGGGGATTCCGGGACACTGAAGCTTTCTTT.

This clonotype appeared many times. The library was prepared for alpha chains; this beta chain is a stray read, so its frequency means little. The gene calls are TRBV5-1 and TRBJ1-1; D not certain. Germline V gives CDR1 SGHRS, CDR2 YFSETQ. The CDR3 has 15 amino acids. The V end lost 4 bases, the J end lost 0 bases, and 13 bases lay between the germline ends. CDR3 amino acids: CASSLESNLNTEAFF. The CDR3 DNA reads TGCGCCAGCAGCCTCGAGAGTAACCTGAACACTGAAGCTTTCTTT.

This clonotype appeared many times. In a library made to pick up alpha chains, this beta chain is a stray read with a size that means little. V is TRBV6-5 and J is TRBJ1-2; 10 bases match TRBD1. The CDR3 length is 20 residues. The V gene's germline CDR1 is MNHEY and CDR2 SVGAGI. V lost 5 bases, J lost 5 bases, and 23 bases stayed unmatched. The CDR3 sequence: CASSGSWTRDRGGEGYGYTF. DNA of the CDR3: TGTGCCAGCAGTGGGAGTTGGACCCGGGACAGGGGAGGGGAGGGGTATGGCTACACCTTC.

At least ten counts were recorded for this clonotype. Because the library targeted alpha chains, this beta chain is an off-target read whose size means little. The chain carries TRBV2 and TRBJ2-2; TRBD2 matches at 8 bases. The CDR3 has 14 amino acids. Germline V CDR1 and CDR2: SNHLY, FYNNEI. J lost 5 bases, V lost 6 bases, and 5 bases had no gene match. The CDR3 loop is CASRARGGTGELFF. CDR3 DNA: TGTGCCAGCAGGGCCCGGGGGGGAACCGGGGAGCTGTTTTTT.

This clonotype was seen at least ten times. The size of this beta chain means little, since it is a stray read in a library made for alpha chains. CDR3: CSVEDRTGGKLFF. The DNA for the CDR3 is TGCAGCGTTGAAGATCGGACAGGAGGGAAACTGTTTTTT. The genes are TRBV29-1 and TRBJ1-4; 7 bases agree with TRBD1. The CDR3 has 13 residues. The germline CDR1 and CDR2 sequences are SQVTM and ANQGSEA. J lost 11 bases, V lost 0 bases, and 6 bases had no gene match.

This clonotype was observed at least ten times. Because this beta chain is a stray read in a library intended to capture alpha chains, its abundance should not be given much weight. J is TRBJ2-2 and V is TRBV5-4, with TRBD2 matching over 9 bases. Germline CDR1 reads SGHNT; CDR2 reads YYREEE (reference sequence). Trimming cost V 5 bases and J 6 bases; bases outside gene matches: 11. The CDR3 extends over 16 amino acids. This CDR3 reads CASSLAGTSFSGELFF. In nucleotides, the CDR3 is TGTGCCAGCAGTCTGGCCGGGACTAGCTTCTCCGGGGAGCTGTTTTTT.

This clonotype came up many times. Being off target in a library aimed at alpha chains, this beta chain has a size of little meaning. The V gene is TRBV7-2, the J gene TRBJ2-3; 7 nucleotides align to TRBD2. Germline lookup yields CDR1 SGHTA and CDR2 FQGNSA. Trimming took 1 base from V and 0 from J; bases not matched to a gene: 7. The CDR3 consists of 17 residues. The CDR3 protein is CASSLGGAGPSTDTQYF. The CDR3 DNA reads TGTGCCAGCAGCTTAGGGGGAGCGGGGCCTAGCACAGATACGCAGTATTTT.